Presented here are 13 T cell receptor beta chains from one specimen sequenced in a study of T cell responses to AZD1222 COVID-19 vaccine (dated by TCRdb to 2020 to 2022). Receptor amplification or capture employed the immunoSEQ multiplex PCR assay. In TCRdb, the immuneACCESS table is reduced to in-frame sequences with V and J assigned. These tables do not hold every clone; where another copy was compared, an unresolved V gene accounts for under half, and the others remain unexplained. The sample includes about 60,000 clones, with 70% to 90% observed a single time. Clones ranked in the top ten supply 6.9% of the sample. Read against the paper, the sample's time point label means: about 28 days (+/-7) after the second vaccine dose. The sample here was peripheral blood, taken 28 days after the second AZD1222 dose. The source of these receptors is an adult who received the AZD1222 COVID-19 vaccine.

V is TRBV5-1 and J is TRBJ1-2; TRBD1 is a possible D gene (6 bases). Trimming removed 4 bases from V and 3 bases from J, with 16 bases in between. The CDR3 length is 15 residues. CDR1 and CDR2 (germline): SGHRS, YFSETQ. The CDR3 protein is CASSEGGAEDYGYTF. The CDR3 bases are TGCGCCAGCAGCGAGGGGGGCGCTGAGGACTATGGCTACACCTTC.

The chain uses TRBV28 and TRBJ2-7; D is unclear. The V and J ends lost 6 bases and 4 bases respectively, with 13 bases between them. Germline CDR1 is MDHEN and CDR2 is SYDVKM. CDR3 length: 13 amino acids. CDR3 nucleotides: TGTGCCAGCAGCAGAGCCGACGGTTACGAGCAGTACTTC. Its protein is CASSRADGYEQYF.

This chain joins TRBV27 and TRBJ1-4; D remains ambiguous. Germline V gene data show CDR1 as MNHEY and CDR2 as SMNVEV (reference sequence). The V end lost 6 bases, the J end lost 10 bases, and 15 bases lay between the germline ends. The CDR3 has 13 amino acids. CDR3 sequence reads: CASSTSGSRKLFF. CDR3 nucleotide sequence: TGTGCCAGCAGCACCTCGGGGAGCCGAAAACTGTTTTTT.

CDR3 sequence: CASSFQRSQETQYF. CDR3 nucleotide sequence: TGCGCCAGCAGCTTTCAGCGTAGCCAAGAGACCCAGTACTTC. The rearrangement links TRBV5-1 to TRBJ2-5; D gene uncertain. CDR1 SGHRS and CDR2 YFSETQ come from the germline V gene. CDR3 length: 14 residues. Trimming left V 2 bases short and J 1 base short, with 9 bases between.

In DNA, the CDR3 is TGTGCCAGCAGTTCACCACAGGGCTACGAGCAGTACTTC. Encoded protein: CASSSPQGYEQYF. The chain is built from TRBV28 and TRBJ2-7, with D tentatively TRBD1 (6 bases). V was pared by 4 bases and J by 3 bases, with 10 bases between. The CDR3 runs 13 residues. In germline, CDR1 is MDHEN, CDR2 SYDVKM.

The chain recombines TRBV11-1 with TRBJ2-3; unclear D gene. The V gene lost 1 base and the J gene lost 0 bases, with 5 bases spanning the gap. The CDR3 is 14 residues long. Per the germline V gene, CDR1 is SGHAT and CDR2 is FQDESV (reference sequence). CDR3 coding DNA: TGTGCCAGCAGCTTAGGGGTTAGCACAGATACGCAGTATTTT. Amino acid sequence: CASSLGVSTDTQYF.

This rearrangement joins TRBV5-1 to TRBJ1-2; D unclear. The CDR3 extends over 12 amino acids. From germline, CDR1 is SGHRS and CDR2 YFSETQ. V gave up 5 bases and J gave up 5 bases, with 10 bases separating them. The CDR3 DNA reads TGCGCCAGCAGACAAGGAGATTATGGCTACACCTTC. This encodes CASRQGDYGYTF. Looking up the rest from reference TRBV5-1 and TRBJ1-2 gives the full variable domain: KAGVTQTPRYLIKTRGQQVTLSCSPISGHRSVSWYQQTPGQGLQFLFEYFSETQRNKGNFPGRFSGRQFSNSRSEMNVSTLELGDSALYLCASRQGDYGYTFGSGTRLTVV.

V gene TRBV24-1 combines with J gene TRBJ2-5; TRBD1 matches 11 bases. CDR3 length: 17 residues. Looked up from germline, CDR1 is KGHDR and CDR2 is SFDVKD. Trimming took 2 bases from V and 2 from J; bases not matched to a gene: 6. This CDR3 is CATSDSGDRGKQETQYF. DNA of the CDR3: TGTGCCACCAGTGATTCTGGGGACAGGGGGAAACAAGAGACCCAGTACTTC.

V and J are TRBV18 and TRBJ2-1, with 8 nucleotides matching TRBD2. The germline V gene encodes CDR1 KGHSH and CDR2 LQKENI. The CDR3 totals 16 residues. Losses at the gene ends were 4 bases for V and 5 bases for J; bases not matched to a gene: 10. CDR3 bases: TGTGCCAGCTCACTCCGGGGGGGTGAAGGAAACAATGAGCAGTTCTTC. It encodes CASSLRGGEGNNEQFF.

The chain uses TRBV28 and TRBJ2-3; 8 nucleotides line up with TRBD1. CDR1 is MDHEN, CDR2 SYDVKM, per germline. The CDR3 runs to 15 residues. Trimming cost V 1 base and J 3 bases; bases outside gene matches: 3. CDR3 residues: CASSLFQGATDTQYF. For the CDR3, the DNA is TGTGCCAGCAGTTTATTTCAGGGGGCGACAGATACGCAGTATTTT.

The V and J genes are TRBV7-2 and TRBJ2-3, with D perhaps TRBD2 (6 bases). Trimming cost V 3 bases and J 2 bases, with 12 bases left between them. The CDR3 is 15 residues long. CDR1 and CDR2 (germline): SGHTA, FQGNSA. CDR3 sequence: CASSLGRWATDTQYF. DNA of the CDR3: TGTGCCAGCAGCTTGGGGAGGTGGGCCACAGATACGCAGTATTTT.

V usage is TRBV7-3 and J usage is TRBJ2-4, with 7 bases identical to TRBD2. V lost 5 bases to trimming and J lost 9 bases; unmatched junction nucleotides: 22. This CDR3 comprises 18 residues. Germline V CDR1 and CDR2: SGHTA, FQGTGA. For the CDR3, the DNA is TGTGCCAGCAGCCGCATACGGAGGCTAGCGGCAATCCGAGGCATTCAGTACTTC. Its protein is CASSRIRRLAAIRGIQYF.

CDR3 in amino acids: CASGSSGDEQYF. The DNA for the CDR3 is TGTGCCAGCGGCTCCTCCGGGGACGAGCAGTACTTC. The chain uses TRBV7-9 and TRBJ2-7; D might be TRBD2 (5 bases). The CDR3 has 12 residues. Trimming shortened V by 8 bases and J by 5 bases, and 13 bases separated the two germline ends. Germline V gene lookup returns CDR1 SEHNR and CDR2 FQNEAQ (reference sequence).